The 29 T cell receptor beta chains below were found in one sample sequenced in a study of blood T cell repertoires in COVID-19. This table comes from immunoSEQ multiplex PCR, and its TCRdb copy is limited to in-frame clones, with some not included. The top ten clones hold roughly 1.6% of a sample with 250,000 to 350,000 clones, about four fifths of them seen once. The material sequenced was peripheral blood. The source of these receptors is a human donor with COVID-19, enrolled during active disease. The donor label of this sample is uncertain.

The chain combines TRBV30 with TRBJ1-2; 8 positions match TRBD1. The CDR3 covers 13 residues. V lost 2 bases, J lost 7 bases, and 6 bases stayed unmatched. Germline V gene sequence: CDR1 GTSNPN, CDR2 SVGIG (reference sequence). The CDR3 protein is CAWSRQGPGGYTF. In nucleotides, the CDR3 is TGTGCCTGGAGTAGACAGGGGCCGGGTGGCTACACCTTC.

The V and J genes are TRBV29-1 and TRBJ2-5; D unclear. The CDR3 is 11 amino acids. Trimming stripped 4 bases from V and 2 bases from J, with 5 bases between. The germline V gene encodes CDR1 SQVTM and CDR2 ANQGSEA. The CDR3 bases are TGCAGCGTTGGCAGTCAAGAGACCCAGTACTTC. It specifies CSVGSQETQYF.

This CDR3 is CATSSYPIFEAFF. CDR3 DNA sequence: TGTGCCACCAGCAGCTATCCCATTTTTGAAGCTTTCTTT. This chain joins TRBV15 and TRBJ1-1; no reliable D call. Germline lookup yields CDR1 LNHNV and CDR2 YYDKDF (reference sequence). With 3 bases removed from V and 7 bases from J, the gap between germline ends came to 12 bases. This CDR3 spans 13 amino acids.

This clone was picked up a small number of times. The chain joins TRBV5-1 to TRBJ2-5; D not certain. CDR3 length: 14 amino acids. V was shortened by 9 bases and J by 4 bases, with 19 bases between the two germline ends. Germline V gene sequence: CDR1 SGHRS, CDR2 YFSETQ. The CDR3 protein is CATGSGSKRETQYF. CDR3 nucleotides: TGCGCCACCGGATCCGGGTCCAAGCGAGAGACCCAGTACTTC.

This clone has just one count. This chain uses TRBV19 with TRBJ2-7; TRBD1 aligns across 9 bases. The germline V gene has CDR1 LNHDA and CDR2 SQIVND (reference sequence). This CDR3 spans 14 amino acids. The junction had 10 bases not matched to a gene; V was cut back by 9 bases and J by 4 bases. The CDR3 spells CASRKRDRDYEQYF. CDR3 DNA sequence: TGTGCCAGCCGCAAGCGGGACAGGGATTACGAGCAGTACTTC. The variable domain in full, with the rest retrieved from reference TRBV19 and TRBJ2-7, is DGGITQSPKYLFRKEGQNVTLSCEQNLNHDAMYWYRQDPGQGLRLIYYSQIVNDFQKGDIAEGYSVSREKKESFPLTVTSAQKNPTAFYLCASRKRDRDYEQYFGPGTRLTVT.

The V and J genes are TRBV11-2 and TRBJ1-2, with 7 bases matching TRBD1. Germline V gene sequence: CDR1 SGHAT, CDR2 FQNNGV. V was clipped by 5 bases and J by 3 bases; unmatched bases: 12. CDR3 length equals 16 residues. CDR3 nucleotides: TGTGCCAGCAGCCCCGGACAGGAATCTGGCCACTATGGCTACACCTTC. Amino acid sequence: CASSPGQESGHYGYTF.

The chain uses TRBV19 and TRBJ2-4, with D possibly TRBD2 on 6 matching bases. The V gene lost 4 bases and the J gene lost 13 bases, with 17 bases spanning the gap. This CDR3 spans 13 amino acids. The V gene's germline CDR1 is LNHDA and CDR2 SQIVND (reference sequence). The CDR3 is CASSTRETEFQYF. The CDR3 DNA follows: TGTGCCAGTAGTACCCGGGAGACCGAATTCCAGTACTTC.

The chain links TRBV29-1 to TRBJ2-3; TRBD1 is a possible D gene (6 bases). Trimming took 6 bases from V and 4 from J, leaving 14 bases between them. Germline assignment: CDR1 SQVTM and CDR2 ANQGSEA. This CDR3 comprises 13 residues. This chain's CDR3 is CSVYGTWADTQYF. The DNA for the CDR3 is TGCAGCGTGTACGGGACATGGGCAGATACGCAGTATTTT.

CDR3 residues: CASSLDRVISYTF. CDR3 nucleotide sequence: TGTGCCAGCAGTCTGGACAGGGTTATAAGCTACACCTTC. The chain combines TRBV6-5 with TRBJ1-2, with 8 bases identical to TRBD1. CDR1 MNHEY and CDR2 SVGAGI come from the germline V gene. Trimming removed 5 bases from V and 9 bases from J; junction bases left unmatched: 8. The CDR3 loop spans 13 amino acids.

The genes are TRBV25-1 and TRBJ1-4; D possibly corresponds to TRBD1 (6 bases). Between the trimmed V and J ends, which lost 0 bases and 7 bases, there was a span of 18 bases. CDR3 size: 17 residues. Germline CDR1 reads MGHDK; CDR2 reads SYGVNS. The chain's CDR3 is CASSEYRQGSVSEKLFF. The CDR3 nucleotides read TGTGCCAGCAGTGAATATCGTCAGGGGTCAGTATCTGAAAAACTGTTTTTT. Full variable domain (rest looked up from reference TRBV25-1 and TRBJ1-4): EADIYQTPRYLVIGTGKKITLECSQTMGHDKMYWYQQDPGMELHLIHYSYGVNSTEKGDLSSESTVSRIRTEHFPLTLESARPSHTSQYLCASSEYRQGSVSEKLFFGSGTQLSVL.

The chain joins TRBV19 to TRBJ2-2, with 12 bases identical to TRBD2. The germline V gene has CDR1 LNHDA and CDR2 SQIVND (reference sequence). Germline trimming cut 6 bases from V and 7 bases from J; bases unmatched to any gene: 9. This CDR3 is built from 16 residues. The CDR3 spells CASSPWTSGAHGELFF. For the CDR3, the DNA is TGTGCCAGTAGCCCTTGGACTAGCGGGGCTCACGGGGAGCTGTTTTTT.

This sequence joins TRBV28 and TRBJ1-2, with D maybe TRBD1 (6 bases). Germline CDR1 and CDR2: MDHEN and SYDVKM. CDR3 length equals 12 residues. V was cut by 2 bases and J by 6 bases, with 7 bases left in between. The DNA of the CDR3 is TGTGCCAGCAGTTTACAGGGGCATGGCTACACCTTC. It encodes CASSLQGHGYTF.

This chain links TRBV7-3 with TRBJ2-7; possibly TRBD2 for D (6 bases). The CDR3 sequence is 14 residues long. The V gene's germline CDR1 is SGHTA and CDR2 FQGTGA. V gave up 4 bases and J gave up 3 bases, with 13 bases separating them. CDR3 DNA: TGTGCCAGCAGCTCAGATAGCGGCAGCTACGAGCAGTACTTC. This sequence encodes CASSSDSGSYEQYF.

V and J are TRBV4-3 and TRBJ2-7; D gene uncertain. There are 15 residues in the CDR3. From germline, CDR1 is LGHNA and CDR2 YSLEER. Trimming cost V 4 bases and J 1 base, with 14 bases left between them. The CDR3 DNA follows: TGCGCCAGCAGCCGGTCCAGTCAATCTTCCTACGAGCAGTACTTC. Its translation: CASSRSSQSSYEQYF.

The chain recombines TRBV27 with TRBJ2-3; TRBD1 is a possible D gene (5 bases). Between the trimmed V and J ends, which lost 5 bases and 2 bases, there was a span of 17 bases. Germline loops: CDR1 MNHEY, CDR2 SMNVEV (reference sequence). The CDR3 totals 16 residues. CDR3 nucleotides: TGTGCCAGCAGTACCCGCCAGGGCTGGGCCACAGATACGCAGTATTTT. The encoded protein is CASSTRQGWATDTQYF.

The rearrangement links TRBV27 to TRBJ1-2; TRBD1 matches at 8 bases. The CDR3 runs to 15 residues. Germline V gene lookup returns CDR1 MNHEY and CDR2 SMNVEV (reference sequence). V lost 5 bases, J lost 4 bases, and 9 bases stayed unmatched. CDR3 residues: CASSLTGQDFYGYTF. The CDR3 DNA follows: TGTGCCAGCAGTCTTACGGGACAGGACTTCTATGGCTACACCTTC.

Turning to this clone: The junction departs from germline at one end; a sequencing error may be responsible. For the CDR3, the DNA is TGTGCCAGCAGGGGTCTGGCAGCGAACGCCGGGGAGCTGTTTTTT. Translated, it gives CASRGLAANAGELFF. The V call is TRBV2, the J call TRBJ2-2, with D unresolved. The CDR3 extends over 15 amino acids. CDR1 SNHLY and CDR2 FYNNEI come from the germline V gene.

The V gene is TRBV4-1, the J gene TRBJ2-1; 8 bases fit TRBD2. Germline CDR1 MGHRA, CDR2 YSYEKL. V dropped 0 bases and J dropped 8; count of bases not matched to a gene: 9. This CDR3 is 16 amino acids long. The chain's CDR3 is CASSQEAGGSWYEQFF. Written as DNA, the CDR3 is TGCGCCAGCAGCCAAGAGGCGGGAGGCTCCTGGTATGAGCAGTTCTTC.

The chain couples TRBV21-1 to TRBJ2-3; TRBD2, the D gene given by the table, was not confirmed from the DNA. TRBV21-1 is a pseudogene locus. There are 17 residues in the CDR3. CDR3 DNA: TGTGCCAGCAGCTTTCCAATAGCGGGACGCTCCACAGATACGCAGTATTTT. Amino acids: CASSFPIAGRSTDTQYF.

The gene calls are TRBV6-5 and TRBJ2-1; 7 positions match TRBD1. This CDR3 region has 15 residues. Germline V gives CDR1 MNHEY, CDR2 SVGAGI. V lost 0 bases, J lost 6 bases, and 5 bases stayed unmatched. Here the CDR3 reads CASSYSGTAINEQFF. CDR3 coding DNA: TGTGCCAGCAGTTACTCCGGGACAGCTATCAATGAGCAGTTCTTC.

Worth noting for this clone: Other DNA sequences in the same sample also yield this CDR3. V gene TRBV10-3 combines with J gene TRBJ2-7, with TRBD1 matching 10 bases. The CDR3 is 14 residues long. V was pared by 3 bases and J by 2 bases, with 1 base of the junction left unmatched. Germline lookup yields CDR1 ENHRY and CDR2 SYGVKD. The CDR3 region has the DNA TGTGCCATCAGTGAAGGGACAGGGGCCTACGAGCAGTACTTC. Its protein is CAISEGTGAYEQYF.

V usage is TRBV3-1 (or the pseudogene TRBV3-2) and J usage is TRBJ2-1; 14 nucleotides agree with TRBD2. Trimming cost V 2 bases and J 7 bases; bases outside gene matches: 4. The CDR3 is 16 amino acids. Germline CDR1 is LGHDT and CDR2 is YNNKEL (reference sequence). The CDR3 protein is CASSQPRTSGGNEQFF. CDR3 DNA: TGTGCCAGCAGCCAACCTCGGACTAGCGGGGGGAATGAGCAGTTCTTC.

This clone was seen once. V is TRBV28 and J is TRBJ2-1; D call uncertain. The CDR3 is 11 residues long. Germline V CDR1 and CDR2: MDHEN, SYDVKM. The germline V and J ends were trimmed by 10 bases and 5 bases, with 9 bases remaining between them. The CDR3 reads CATGTNNEQFF. The CDR3 DNA follows: TGTGCCACCGGAACTAACAATGAGCAGTTCTTC.

The chain carries TRBV6-5 and TRBJ1-2; D is perhaps TRBD1 (5 bases). V dropped 0 bases and J dropped 2 bases, with 10 bases sitting between them. This CDR3 region has 15 residues. Germline-derived CDR1 and CDR2 are MNHEY and SVGAGI. The DNA for the CDR3 is TGTGCCAGCAGTTACTCGCTGCAGGGCAACTATGGCTACACCTTC. Protein sequence: CASSYSLQGNYGYTF.

The sample holds a few counts of this clone. Within the sample, other DNA sequences also encode this same CDR3. V and J are TRBV6-4 and TRBJ1-1; TRBD1 matches at 7 bases. Germline loops: CDR1 MRHNA, CDR2 SNTAGT. V lost 5 bases, J lost 1 base, and 1 base stayed unmatched. The CDR3 loop spans 13 amino acids. The CDR3 DNA reads TGTGCCAGCAGTAGGACAGGGAACACTGAAGCTTTCTTT. It yields the protein CASSRTGNTEAFF.

V is TRBV7-2 and J is TRBJ2-3, with 12 bases aligning to TRBD2. This CDR3 has 16 amino acids. Germline assignment: CDR1 SGHTA and CDR2 FQGNSA. V shed 5 bases and J 4 bases; nucleotides not matched to a gene: 7. In nucleotides, the CDR3 is TGTGCCAGCAGCGCCAACCTAGCGGGAGGGGCAGATACGCAGTATTTT. This encodes CASSANLAGGADTQYF.

The chain is built from TRBV6-1 and TRBJ1-2; no reliable D call. V was pared by 3 bases and J by 8 bases, with 13 bases between. The CDR3 runs to 13 residues. Germline V gene data show CDR1 as MNHNS and CDR2 as SASEGT. DNA of the CDR3: TGTGCCAGCAGTGACAGCCGACGAGGAGGCTACACCTTC. Its protein is CASSDSRRGGYTF.

V and J are TRBV7-3 and TRBJ1-2; D is unresolved. The CDR3 is 13 residues long. The V end was cut by 2 bases, the J end by 0 bases, with 4 bases between. CDR1 is SGHTA and CDR2 is FQGTGA in the germline V gene. CDR3 DNA: TGTGCCAGCAGCTTACATGCTAACTATGGCTACACCTTC. This sequence encodes CASSLHANYGYTF.

This sequence joins TRBV9 and TRBJ1-4; D may be TRBD1 (6 bases). Germline V gives CDR1 SGDLS, CDR2 YYNGEE. Deletions cut 0 bases from V and 5 bases from J, with 11 bases between. The CDR3 loop spans 15 amino acids. The CDR3 DNA reads as TGTGCCAGCAGCGTAGATAGGGGGGGAAATGAAAAACTGTTTTTT. It translates to CASSVDRGGNEKLFF.